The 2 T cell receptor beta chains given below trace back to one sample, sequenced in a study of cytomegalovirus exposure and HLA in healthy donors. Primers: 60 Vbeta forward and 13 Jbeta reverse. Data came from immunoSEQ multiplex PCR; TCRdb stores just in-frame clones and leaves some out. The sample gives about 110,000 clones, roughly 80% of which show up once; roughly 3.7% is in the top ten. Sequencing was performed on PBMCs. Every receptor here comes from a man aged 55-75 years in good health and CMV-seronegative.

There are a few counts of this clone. This CDR3 is CASSYYGTGGSSYNSPLHF. CDR3 coding DNA: TGTGCCAGCAGTTACTACGGGACAGGGGGAAGCTCCTATAATTCACCCCTCCACTTT. The rearrangement links TRBV27 to TRBJ1-6; TRBD1 matches at 11 bases. The CDR3 covers 19 residues. CDR1 and CDR2 from the germline V gene are MNHEY and SMNVEV (reference sequence). V lost 4 bases and J lost 0; bases outside the gene matches: 8.

The CDR3 DNA is TGTGCCAGCGGAACCTTCGCTTCACAGGGGCCGGGAGACTATGGCTACACCTTC. It is translated as CASGTFASQGPGDYGYTF. V gene TRBV28 combines with J gene TRBJ1-2; 7 bases match TRBD1. Germline CDR1 is MDHEN and CDR2 is SYDVKM. The length of the CDR3 is 18 residues. The ends lost 8 bases at V and 3 bases at J; junction bases unmatched: 21.